The 23 T cell receptor beta chains below were found in one sample sequenced in a study of shared clonotypes between healthy human individuals. Some clones are missing from TCRdb's copy, which holds only in-frame ones; the method was immunoSEQ multiplex PCR. The table includes about 2,100,000 clones, approximately 94% detected once. Cells designated naive CD8 were CD45RO-negative and were positively selected for CCR7, with terminally differentiated effector memory CD45RA+ cells excluded. Sequenced input: naive CD8+ T cells from PBMCs. These receptors all come from a young man in good health. Some clones in this sample may be carry-over from other donors' samples.

This sequence joins TRBV10-3 and TRBJ2-3; D gene ambiguous. This CDR3 region has 19 residues. Germline V CDR1 and CDR2: ENHRY, SYGVKD. With 0 bases removed from V and 0 bases from J, the gap between germline ends came to 19 bases. The CDR3 is CAISESRSLSYSSTDTQYF. The CDR3 DNA reads TGTGCCATCAGTGAGTCGCGGTCCCTTAGTTACTCTAGCACAGATACGCAGTATTTT.

The rearrangement joins TRBV13 to TRBJ2-3; 8 nucleotides agree with TRBD2. V shed 0 bases, J shed 0 bases, and the junction held 8 bases outside the gene matches. CDR3 length: 18 residues. Germline V lookup: CDR1 PRHDT, CDR2 FYEKMQ (reference sequence). CDR3 DNA sequence: TGTGCCAGCAGCTTAGGTCGATCCACTAGCGGAAGCACAGATACGCAGTATTTT. It codes for CASSLGRSTSGSTDTQYF. The full variable domain, completed using reference TRBV13 and TRBJ2-3, is AAGVIQSPRHLIKEKRETATLKCYPIPRHDTVYWYQQGPGQDPQFLISFYEKMQSDKGSIPDRFSAQQFSDYHSELNMSSLELGDSALYFCASSLGRSTSGSTDTQYFGPGTRLTVL.

The V and J genes are TRBV28 and TRBJ1-5, with TRBD1 identical over 9 bases. This CDR3 is built from 17 residues. Germline values: CDR1 MDHEN, CDR2 SYDVKM. Germline trimming cut 2 bases from V and 0 bases from J; bases unmatched to any gene: 5. CDR3 residues: CASSLGTGIYSNQPQHF. In nucleotides, the CDR3 is TGTGCCAGCAGTTTAGGGACAGGGATATATAGCAATCAGCCCCAGCATTTT.

This chain joins TRBV7-3 and TRBJ2-7, with D possibly being TRBD2 (6 bases). CDR1 and CDR2 (germline): SGHTA, FQGTGA. V was cut by 0 bases and J by 9 bases, with 18 bases left in between. The CDR3 extends over 15 amino acids. The CDR3 sequence is CASSLTRGQGALQYF. In nucleotides, the CDR3 is TGTGCCAGCAGCTTAACGCGGGGCCAGGGCGCACTGCAGTACTTC.

The chain links TRBV29-1 to TRBJ2-7; the D gene is possibly TRBD1 (5 bases). V was trimmed by 4 bases and J by 3 bases, leaving 13 bases between them. This CDR3 contains 13 residues. Germline CDR1 reads SQVTM; CDR2 reads ANQGSEA. The CDR3 region has the DNA TGCAGCGTTGTTGGGGCAGTTTTCTACGAGCAGTACTTC. The encoded protein is CSVVGAVFYEQYF.

CDR3 DNA sequence: TGTGCCAGCAGTTACGATCCAGGAGGGGAGACCCAGTACTTC. This codes for CASSYDPGGETQYF. This chain connects TRBV6-6 to TRBJ2-5; D perhaps matches TRBD2 (6 bases). The CDR3 is 14 amino acids. Per germline, CDR1 MNHNY and CDR2 SVGAGI (reference sequence). Trimming removed 2 bases at V and 5 bases at J, with 12 bases between.

The chain is built from TRBV19 and TRBJ2-2; no clear D. This CDR3 spans 15 amino acids. Germline V gene sequence: CDR1 LNHDA, CDR2 SQIVND (reference sequence). V shed 5 bases and J shed 4 bases, with 14 bases lying between them. DNA of the CDR3: TGTGCCAGTAGTGCCAGACTGGCCACCACCGGGGAGCTGTTTTTT. Protein sequence: CASSARLATTGELFF.

Points on this clone: This specimen includes other DNA sequences encoding the same CDR3. The J gene is TRBJ2-7, the V gene TRBV5-6, with TRBD1 matching 9 bases. This CDR3 is built from 15 residues. V dropped 4 bases and J dropped 4; count of bases not matched to a gene: 9. CDR1 is SGHDT and CDR2 is YYEEEE in the germline V gene. The CDR3 loop is CASSPGQGKSYEQYF. CDR3 coding DNA: TGTGCCAGCAGCCCTGGACAGGGGAAATCTTACGAGCAGTACTTC. The complete variable domain, with remaining parts taken from reference TRBV5-6 and TRBJ2-7, reads DAGVTQSPTHLIKTRGQQVTLRCSPKSGHDTVSWYQQALGQGPQFIFQYYEEEERQRGNFPDRFSGHQFPNYSSELNVNALLLGDSALYLCASSPGQGKSYEQYFGPGTRLTVT.

Concerning this clone: Other DNA sequences in the sample encode the same CDR3. This chain uses TRBV19 with TRBJ1-1; the D is unclear. Trimming took 3 bases from V and 1 from J, leaving 9 bases between them. CDR3 length: 14 amino acids. Germline-derived CDR1 and CDR2 are LNHDA and SQIVND (reference sequence). The CDR3 loop reads CASSMDGRNTEAFF. CDR3 coding DNA: TGTGCCAGTAGTATGGACGGGAGGAACACTGAAGCTTTCTTT.

V and J are TRBV10-3 and TRBJ2-1; perhaps TRBD2 as D (6 bases). Deletions cut 3 bases from V and 10 bases from J, with 19 bases between. This CDR3 spans 15 amino acids. Germline lookup yields CDR1 ENHRY and CDR2 SYGVKD. CDR3 DNA: TGTGCCATCAGTGATACGCGGGGCCTATACGGAGAGCAGTTCTTC. This encodes CAISDTRGLYGEQFF.

On this clone: This sample also contains other DNA sequences that code for the same CDR3. CDR3 DNA sequence: TGTGCCAGCAGTTTATTAGCGGGAGGGAGGGAGACCCAGTACTTC. The encoded protein is CASSLLAGGRETQYF. The chain couples TRBV28 to TRBJ2-5; 11 bases map to TRBD2. Trimming cost V 1 base and J 5 bases; bases outside gene matches: 3. The CDR3 has 15 amino acids. Germline CDR1 and CDR2: MDHEN and SYDVKM. Based on the CDR3 plus reference TRBV28 and TRBJ2-5, the full variable domain is DVKVTQSSRYLVKRTGEKVFLECVQDMDHENMFWYRQDPGLGLRLIYFSYDVKMKEKGDIPEGYSVSREKKERFSLILESASTNQTSMYLCASSLLAGGRETQYFGPGTRLLVL.

V and J are TRBV2 and TRBJ1-2; no clear D. The CDR3 covers 16 residues. V lost 7 bases to trimming and J lost 3 bases, with 21 bases between them. CDR1 and CDR2 from the germline V gene are SNHLY and FYNNEI. The CDR3 spells CASNFDDDSPDYGYTF. Here the CDR3 DNA reads TGTGCCAGCAATTTCGATGACGACTCCCCTGACTATGGCTACACCTTC.

A single count supports this clone. The chain carries TRBV7-9 and TRBJ2-2, with D possibly TRBD2 on 7 matching bases. Germline V lookup: CDR1 SEHNR, CDR2 FQNEAQ (reference sequence). Trimming removed 7 bases from V and 6 bases from J, with 18 bases in between. This CDR3 contains 15 residues. The CDR3 bases are TGTGCCAGCACCCCAACGACGGGGGGCCCCGGGGAGCTGTTTTTT. Translation gives CASTPTTGGPGELFF.

The chain has TRBV7-9 and TRBJ1-1; TRBD1 aligns across 7 bases. Per the germline V gene, CDR1 is SEHNR and CDR2 is FQNEAQ (reference sequence). The length of the CDR3 is 16 residues. V trimming: 2 bases; J trimming: 0 bases; junction bases outside the gene matches: 6. The CDR3 nucleotides read TGTGCCAGCAGCTTAATCGGACAGGAGCTGAACACTGAAGCTTTCTTT. It yields the protein CASSLIGQELNTEAFF.

This chain connects TRBV7-9 to TRBJ2-7; D is unclear. Trimming left V 5 bases short and J 3 bases short, with 17 bases between. Germline V gives CDR1 SEHNR, CDR2 FQNEAQ (reference sequence). CDR3 length: 15 amino acids. The CDR3 nucleotides read TGTGCCAGCAGCCCCAACCGCGGACCAGACTACGAGCAGTACTTC. Amino acids: CASSPNRGPDYEQYF.

The rearrangement joins TRBV10-3 to TRBJ2-1; tentatively, D is TRBD1 (5 bases). The CDR3 runs 16 residues. The germline V gene encodes CDR1 ENHRY and CDR2 SYGVKD. V lost 0 bases and J 2 bases, leaving 11 bases between the germline ends. The CDR3 loop is CAISESKGQAYNEQFF. The CDR3 nucleotides are TGTGCCATCAGTGAGTCGAAAGGACAAGCCTACAATGAGCAGTTCTTC.

The chain recombines TRBV4-1 with TRBJ2-2; D gene ambiguous. This CDR3 spans 16 amino acids. Germline CDR1 MGHRA, CDR2 YSYEKL. V gave up 0 bases and J gave up 8 bases, with 16 bases separating them. The CDR3 DNA sequence: TGCGCCAGCAGCCAAGATTATACCTCCTCGGATGGGGAGCTGTTTTTT. Translating gives CASSQDYTSSDGELFF.

Remarks on this clone: Other DNA variants within this sample encode the same CDR3. The genes are TRBV11-2 and TRBJ2-3, with 12 bases aligning to TRBD2. The V and J ends lost 1 base and 2 bases, in that order; junction bases with no gene match: 1. The CDR3 has 16 residues. Germline values: CDR1 SGHAT, CDR2 FQNNGV. CDR3 sequence: CASSLGLAGATDTQYF. CDR3 nucleotides: TGTGCCAGCAGCTTAGGACTAGCGGGAGCCACAGATACGCAGTATTTT.

The V and J genes are TRBV7-9 and TRBJ2-7; 11 nucleotides align to TRBD1. Trimming took 1 base from V and 7 from J; bases not matched to a gene: 3. CDR3 length: 14 amino acids. Per the germline V gene, CDR1 is SEHNR and CDR2 is FQNEAQ (reference sequence). The CDR3 DNA reads TGTGCCAGCAGCTTAGGGACAGGGGGCCTTGAGCAGTACTTC. Its translation: CASSLGTGGLEQYF.

This chain joins TRBV19 and TRBJ1-3, with D hard to call. Germline V gene data show CDR1 as LNHDA and CDR2 as SQIVND (reference sequence). This CDR3 is 18 amino acids long. V was pared by 1 base and J by 0 bases, with 16 bases between. CDR3 nucleotides: TGTGCCAGTAGTATAGCCCCGTCGGGGTGGAGCTCTGGAAACACCATATATTTT. Amino acid sequence: CASSIAPSGWSSGNTIYF. The full variable domain, its missing parts supplied by reference TRBV19 and TRBJ1-3, is DGGITQSPKYLFRKEGQNVTLSCEQNLNHDAMYWYRQDPGQGLRLIYYSQIVNDFQKGDIAEGYSVSREKKESFPLTVTSAQKNPTAFYLCASSIAPSGWSSGNTIYFGEGSWLTVV.

This sequence joins TRBV4-1 and TRBJ2-1, with TRBD2 matching over 14 bases. The V and J ends lost 1 base and 0 bases, in that order; junction bases with no gene match: 8. The V gene's germline CDR1 is MGHRA and CDR2 YSYEKL. The CDR3 has 20 residues. CDR3 DNA sequence: TGCGCCAGCAGCCAAGTTCGCGGGACTAGCGGGAGCTTCTCCTACAATGAGCAGTTCTTC. This sequence encodes CASSQVRGTSGSFSYNEQFF.

This sequence joins TRBV27 and TRBJ2-1; D is ambiguous. Trimming shortened V by 4 bases and J by 9 bases, and 13 bases separated the two germline ends. Germline V lookup: CDR1 MNHEY, CDR2 SMNVEV (reference sequence). The CDR3 is 13 residues long. CDR3 amino acids: CASSWVAVGEQFF. The CDR3 coding sequence is TGTGCCAGCAGTTGGGTAGCAGTGGGTGAGCAGTTCTTC.

The rearrangement joins TRBV19 to TRBJ2-1, with D possibly being TRBD1 or TRBD2 (5 bases each). The germline gives CDR1 LNHDA, CDR2 SQIVND (reference sequence). V lost 11 bases and J lost 10, with 21 bases in between. This CDR3 is built from 13 residues. CDR3 sequence reads: CAGGMGPGGEQFF. The CDR3 bases are TGTGCCGGGGGAATGGGGCCCGGCGGGGAGCAGTTCTTC. The full variable domain, rest sourced from reference TRBV19 and TRBJ2-1, is DGGITQSPKYLFRKEGQNVTLSCEQNLNHDAMYWYRQDPGQGLRLIYYSQIVNDFQKGDIAEGYSVSREKKESFPLTVTSAQKNPTAFYLCAGGMGPGGEQFFGPGTRLTVL.